What follows are 25 T cell receptor beta chains derived from one specimen sequenced in a study of early T cells in non-severe SARS-CoV-2 infection. TCRdb analysed the 5' RACE reads with MiXCR anew, one entry per CDR3 protein. The sample records around 59,000 distinct CDR3 sequences, around 12% being singletons. Sequenced: whole blood. These receptors all come from an adult who was a healthcare worker with PCR-confirmed SARS-CoV-2 infection or an uninfected control (not recorded which).

This clonotype was seen a handful of times. V usage is TRBV11-3 and J usage is TRBJ1-1, with D unclear. The V end lost 6 bases, the J end lost 1 base, and 9 bases lay between the germline ends. The CDR3 has 13 residues. The germline V gene has CDR1 SGHNT and CDR2 YENEEA. DNA for the CDR3: TGTGCCAGCAGATCGGGTCCGAACACTGAAGCTTTCTTT. Protein product: CASRSGPNTEAFF.

This clonotype was detected ten times or more. The CDR3: CASSYPSGSGSYEQYF. For the CDR3, the DNA is TGTGCCAGCAGTTACCCAAGCGGTTCAGGGAGCTACGAGCAGTACTTC. The chain links TRBV6-6 to TRBJ2-7; D could derive from TRBD1 or TRBD2 (5 bases each). Germline CDR1 MNHNY, CDR2 SVGAGI (reference sequence). The ends were cut back, 2 bases at V and 3 bases at J, with 17 bases in the middle. This CDR3 is 16 amino acids long.

V gene TRBV7-9 combines with J gene TRBJ1-5; a weak D match, TRBD1 (6 bases). Looked up from germline, CDR1 is SEHNR and CDR2 is FQNEAQ (reference sequence). Trimming pared 2 bases from V and 5 bases from J, leaving 13 bases between. This CDR3 contains 15 residues. This chain's CDR3 is CASSLTGGMYQPQHF. The CDR3 bases are TGTGCCAGCAGCTTAACGGGGGGCATGTATCAGCCCCAGCATTTT.

This clonotype was observed many times. This chain connects TRBV28 to TRBJ1-2; D unresolved. V lost 10 bases to trimming and J lost 3 bases, with 21 bases between them. Looked up from germline, CDR1 is MDHEN and CDR2 is SYDVKM. The CDR3 contains 15 residues. CDR3 nucleotide sequence: TGTGCCACCCGAGGTATACGGTCCTACGACTATGGCTACACCTTC. Its translation: CATRGIRSYDYGYTF.

This clonotype was seen only a few times. V is TRBV12-3 or TRBV12-4 and J is TRBJ2-7; TRBD2 aligns across 7 bases. Trimming cost V 1 base and J 3 bases; bases outside gene matches: 6. This CDR3 is 15 amino acids long. CDR3 sequence: CASSLVVAGDYEQYF. The CDR3, as DNA: TGTGCCAGCAGTTTAGTGGTGGCGGGGGACTACGAGCAGTACTTC.

In its sample, this clonotype was seen many times. The J gene is TRBJ2-2, the V gene TRBV30; D not certain. V lost 4 bases to trimming and J lost 1 base, with 13 bases between them. CDR1 is GTSNPN, CDR2 SVGIG, per germline (reference sequence). The CDR3 totals 15 residues. CDR3: CAWIVPFQNTGELFF. In DNA form, the CDR3 reads TGTGCCTGGATCGTCCCTTTCCAGAACACCGGGGAGCTGTTTTTT.

This clonotype was recorded a few times. V and J are TRBV7-3 and TRBJ2-6, with D unclear. V shed 6 bases and J shed 0 bases, with 9 bases lying between them. The CDR3 sequence is 15 residues long. CDR1 is SGHTA, CDR2 FQGTGA, per germline. The CDR3 region has the DNA TGTGCCAGCAGGGGTGTTAACTCTGGGGCCAACGTCCTGACTTTC. This encodes CASRGVNSGANVLTF.

In its sample, this clonotype was seen a few times. This chain uses TRBV10-3 with TRBJ2-7, with a weak D call TRBD1 (5 bases). The CDR3 runs 12 residues. Germline V gives CDR1 ENHRY, CDR2 SYGVKD. Deletions cut 7 bases from V and 3 bases from J, with 10 bases between. This CDR3 is CAIILDNYEQYF. The CDR3 bases are TGTGCCATCATCTTGGACAACTACGAGCAGTACTTC.

This clonotype has ten or more counts. This CDR3 is CASHPGGRTEAFF. The CDR3 nucleotides read TGTGCCTCACACCCAGGGGGGAGAACTGAAGCTTTCTTT. This sequence joins TRBV30 and TRBJ1-1, with TRBD1 matching 7 bases. The germline V gene has CDR1 GTSNPN and CDR2 SVGIG (reference sequence). V was pared by 7 bases and J by 5 bases, with 10 bases of the junction left unmatched. The CDR3 covers 13 residues.

About this clonotype: A much bigger clone sits one base away, suggesting this may be a read error. V and J are TRBV5-1 and TRBJ2-1; 11 bases line up with TRBD2. J gave up 9 bases and V 7 bases, and 15 bases lay outside the gene matches. CDR3 size: 16 residues. Germline V gene lookup returns CDR1 SGHRS and CDR2 YFSETQ. CDR3 loop: CASGYIVAGGPPEQFF. CDR3 DNA sequence: TGCGCCAGCGGCTATATCGTAGCGGGAGGGCCTCCTGAGCAGTTCTTC. Complete variable domain (other parts from reference TRBV5-1 and TRBJ2-1): KAGVTQTPRYLIKTRGQQVTLSCSPISGHRSVSWYQQTPGQGLQFLFEYFSETQRNKGNFPGRFSGRQFSNSRSEMNVSTLELGDSALYLCASGYIVAGGPPEQFFGPGTRLTVL.

This clonotype was seen repeatedly, ten times or more. The V call is TRBV29-1, the J call TRBJ2-1; the match to TRBD1 covers 12 bases. This CDR3 is built from 12 residues. The J segment lost 9 bases and the V segment lost 7 bases, leaving 4 bases of the junction unmatched. Germline V gives CDR1 SQVTM, CDR2 ANQGSEA. In DNA, the CDR3 is TGCAGCGCCGGGACAGGGGGCGTTGAGCAGTTCTTC. Its translation is CSAGTGGVEQFF.

This clonotype has only a few counts. The chain joins TRBV27 to TRBJ2-7; D may be TRBD2 (6 bases). CDR1 and CDR2 (germline): MNHEY, SMNVEV (reference sequence). There are 17 residues in the CDR3. Deletions cut 4 bases from V and 0 bases from J, with 19 bases between. CDR3 coding DNA: TGTGCCAGCAGTTCCGGATTAGCGGATCCGAGCTCCTACGAGCAGTACTTC. Protein: CASSSGLADPSSYEQYF.

This clonotype was found a few times. V and J are TRBV2 and TRBJ1-2; D gene unclear. V was clipped by 8 bases and J by 0 bases, with 10 bases between them. CDR3 size: 13 residues. The germline V gene has CDR1 SNHLY and CDR2 FYNNEI. The CDR3 coding sequence is TGTGCCAGCGTCCACGGAACTAACTATGGCTACACCTTC. Encoded protein: CASVHGTNYGYTF.

This clonotype came up many times. This chain connects TRBV3-1 to TRBJ2-3; unclear D gene. Trimming took off 4 bases at V and 5 bases at J, with 22 bases between the two ends. Germline V CDR1 and CDR2: LGHDT, YNNKEL (reference sequence). This CDR3 comprises 17 residues. The DNA of the CDR3 is TGTGCCAGCAGCCCCTTTCGGGTAGCAGATAATATAGATACGCAGTATTTT. Its translation is CASSPFRVADNIDTQYF.

This clonotype has a count of ten or more. The chain links TRBV30 to TRBJ2-7; D not resolved. The CDR3 length is 13 residues. Germline-derived CDR1 and CDR2 are GTSNPN and SVGIG (reference sequence). Trimming stripped 5 bases from V and 5 bases from J, with 16 bases between. CDR3 residues: CAWSVDSSHEQYF. The CDR3 bases are TGTGCCTGGTCTGTAGATTCTTCTCACGAGCAGTACTTC.

This clonotype was detected many times. The J gene is TRBJ2-1, the V gene TRBV29-1; D remains ambiguous. The CDR3 loop spans 13 amino acids. The V end lost 6 bases, the J end lost 0 bases, and 9 bases lay between the germline ends. From germline, CDR1 is SQVTM and CDR2 ANQGSEA. The chain's CDR3 is CSVELSSYNEQFF. The CDR3 DNA follows: TGCAGCGTAGAATTAAGCTCCTACAATGAGCAGTTCTTC.

The chain couples TRBV7-9 to TRBJ2-3; tentative D call: TRBD2 (6 bases). CDR1 is SEHNR and CDR2 is FQNEAQ in the germline V gene (reference sequence). V gave up 3 bases and J gave up 4 bases, with 8 bases separating them. The CDR3 runs to 13 residues. Written as DNA, the CDR3 is TGTGCCAGCAGCTTGTGGGAGGCAGATACGCAGTATTTT. It encodes CASSLWEADTQYF.

This clonotype has a count of ten or more. J is TRBJ2-7 and V is TRBV9; D may be TRBD2 (5 bases). The V and J ends lost 0 bases and 2 bases respectively, with 12 bases between them. The CDR3 runs 15 residues. Germline CDR1 reads SGDLS; CDR2 reads YYNGEE. CDR3 region: CASSVEASNPYEQYF. DNA of the CDR3: TGTGCCAGCAGCGTAGAGGCTAGCAACCCCTACGAGCAGTACTTC. Supplemented by reference TRBV9 and TRBJ2-7, the full variable domain reads DSGVTQTPKHLITATGQRVTLRCSPRSGDLSVYWYQQSLDQGLQFLIQYYNGEERAKGNILERFSAQQFPDLHSELNLSSLELGDSALYFCASSVEASNPYEQYFGPGTRLTVT.

The rearrangement links TRBV6-4 to TRBJ2-3; 11 bases fit TRBD2. After removal of 1 base from V and 3 bases from J, the junction contained 3 bases not matched to a gene. This CDR3 contains 16 residues. Germline assignment: CDR1 MRHNA and CDR2 SNTAGT. The CDR3 nucleotides are TGTGCCAGCAGTGACTTAGCGGGAGGGCCTACAGATACGCAGTATTTT. Translation: CASSDLAGGPTDTQYF.

This clonotype was counted only a few times. J is TRBJ2-5 and V is TRBV2; D is ambiguous. The V end lost 1 base, the J end lost 7 bases, and 10 bases lay between the germline ends. Germline V gene sequence: CDR1 SNHLY, CDR2 FYNNEI. CDR3 length equals 13 residues. CDR3 sequence reads: CASSEGASGTQYF. DNA of the CDR3: TGTGCCAGCAGTGAAGGGGCGAGTGGGACCCAGTACTTC.

In its sample, this clonotype was seen a few times. The chain combines TRBV20-1 with TRBJ1-1, with D unresolved. The germline CDR1 and CDR2 sequences are DFQATT and SNEGSKA (reference sequence). V shed 3 bases and J shed 1 base, with 12 bases lying between them. The CDR3 is made up of 14 amino acids. The CDR3 coding sequence is TGCAGTGCTAGGTCTCGTGTCGGGAACACTGAAGCTTTCTTT. Its translation: CSARSRVGNTEAFF.

This clonotype has ten or more counts. The junction shows a germline mismatch at one end, possibly a read error. The J gene is TRBJ2-1, the V gene TRBV4-2; the D is unclear. The V gene's germline CDR1 is LGHNA and CDR2 YNFKEQ. The CDR3 runs 12 residues. The CDR3 sequence is CASSQDLDRCVF. The CDR3 DNA sequence: TGTGCCAGCAGCCAAGATTTGGACCGGTGCGTCTTC.

This clonotype was detected ten times or more. The genes are TRBV2 and TRBJ2-4; maybe TRBD1 (5 bases). The CDR3 covers 14 residues. Germline V CDR1 and CDR2: SNHLY, FYNNEI. V was clipped by 2 bases and J by 7 bases, with 12 bases between them. The CDR3 region has the DNA TGTGCCAGCAGTGAATCACAGGACGGGAACATTCAGTACTTC. As protein: CASSESQDGNIQYF.

This clonotype turned up a few times. The V call is TRBV18, the J call TRBJ2-3; D might be TRBD1 (5 bases). The CDR3 loop spans 17 amino acids. The germline V and J ends were trimmed by 5 bases and 2 bases, with 20 bases remaining between them. CDR1 is KGHSH and CDR2 is LQKENI in the germline V gene. Here the CDR3 DNA reads TGTGCCAGCTCATCAGCCCGACAGCGTTCTTACACAGATACGCAGTATTTT. It specifies CASSSARQRSYTDTQYF.

The chain combines TRBV20-1 with TRBJ1-5; tentative D call: TRBD1 (5 bases). The V end was cut by 4 bases, the J end by 1 base, with 17 bases between. Per germline, CDR1 DFQATT and CDR2 SNEGSKA (reference sequence). This CDR3 is built from 16 residues. The CDR3 region has the DNA TGCAGTGCTAAACTTGCGGCAGGGCTGAGCAATCAGCCCCAGCATTTT. Protein: CSAKLAAGLSNQPQHF.